Listed below are T cell receptor beta chains from one sample, sequenced in a study of T cell responses to AZD1222 COVID-19 vaccine. Profiled with immunoSEQ multiplex PCR; TCRdb holds only in-frame clones, not every one. This sample has nearly 95,000 clones, with about 90% found just once. Specimen: peripheral blood, collected on day 0 of AZD1222 vaccination. These receptors all come from an adult in good health. Each CDR3 is given with its conserved first and last residue. D genes are given only for firm matches. The listing skips clone size in some rows; elsewhere it reads once, few, many or a size class.

V gene: TRBV6-5
clone size: NA
D gene: NA
J gene: TRBJ2-3
CDR3 protein: CASSLHGAESTDTQYF
CDR3 DNA: TGTGCCAGCAGTTTGCACGGGGCGGAGAGCACAGATACGCAGTATTTT

V gene: TRBV10-2
clone size: NA
D gene: TRBD1
J gene: TRBJ1-5
CDR3 protein: CASSERDRGQPQHF
CDR3 DNA: TGCGCCAGCAGTGAGAGGGACAGGGGACAGCCCCAGCATTTT

V gene: TRBV2
clone size: NA
D gene: TRBD1
J gene: TRBJ1-6
CDR3 protein: CASMTGAGSPLHF
CDR3 DNA: TGTGCCAGCATGACAGGGGCGGGGTCACCCCTCCACTTT

V gene: TRBV29-1
clone size: NA
D gene: TRBD1
J gene: TRBJ1-2
CDR3 protein: CSVIQGAGGYTF
CDR3 DNA: TGCAGCGTTATCCAGGGGGCGGGAGGCTACACCTTC

V gene: TRBV6-2/TRBV6-3
clone size: NA
D gene: NA
J gene: TRBJ1-1
CDR3 protein: CASSGGRLEAFF
CDR3 DNA: TGTGCCAGCAGTGGAGGTAGGCTTGAAGCTTTCTTT

V gene: TRBV5-4
clone size: NA
D gene: TRBD1
J gene: TRBJ1-5
CDR3 protein: CASSFMGQGDQPQHF
CDR3 DNA: TGTGCCAGCAGCTTTATGGGACAGGGGGATCAGCCCCAGCATTTT

V gene: TRBV6-6
clone size: NA
D gene: NA
J gene: TRBJ2-5
CDR3 protein: CASSRGTGQETQYF
CDR3 DNA: TGTGCCAGCAGTAGGGGAACAGGACAAGAGACCCAGTACTTC

V gene: TRBV24-1
clone size: NA
D gene: TRBD1
J gene: TRBJ1-5
CDR3 protein: CATGTGVGNQPQHF
CDR3 DNA: TGTGCCACCGGGACAGGGGTAGGGAATCAGCCCCAGCATTTT

V gene: TRBV5-8
clone size: NA
D gene: NA
J gene: TRBJ1-5
CDR3 protein: CAVARYGQGQPQHF
CDR3 DNA: TGTGCCGTCGCCCGGTATGGGCAGGGTCAGCCCCAGCATTTT

V gene: TRBV7-3
clone size: NA
D gene: TRBD1
J gene: TRBJ2-3
CDR3 protein: CASSSTGGRDTQYF
CDR3 DNA: TGTGCCAGCAGCTCGACAGGGGGCAGGGATACGCAGTATTTT

V gene: TRBV13
clone size: NA
D gene: NA
J gene: TRBJ1-2
CDR3 protein: CASTPGTTNYGYTF
CDR3 DNA: TGTGCCAGCACCCCCGGGACGACTAACTATGGCTACACCTTC

V gene: TRBV6-5
clone size: once
D gene: NA
J gene: TRBJ2-7
CDR3 protein: CASSLGNEQYF
CDR3 DNA: TGTGCCAGCAGTTTAGGGAACGAGCAGTACTTC

V gene: TRBV7-2
clone size: NA
D gene: TRBD2
J gene: TRBJ2-3
CDR3 protein: CASSWVAGGLTDTQYF
CDR3 DNA: TGTGCCAGCAGCTGGGTAGCGGGGGGACTCACAGATACGCAGTATTTT

V gene: TRBV4-2
clone size: NA
D gene: TRBD1
J gene: TRBJ1-1
CDR3 protein: CASSPLSGQGIEAFF
CDR3 DNA: TGTGCCAGCAGCCCGTTATCGGGACAGGGGATTGAAGCTTTCTTT

V gene: TRBV5-4
clone size: once
D gene: NA
J gene: TRBJ1-1
CDR3 protein: CACSWVLGTEAFF
CDR3 DNA: TGTGCCTGCTCCTGGGTCTTAGGGACTGAAGCTTTCTTT

V gene: TRBV3-1/TRBV3-2
clone size: NA
D gene: NA
J gene: TRBJ1-6
CDR3 protein: CASSSRQSRANSPLHF
CDR3 DNA: TGTGCCAGCAGCTCCCGACAGAGTCGGGCGAATTCACCCCTCCACTTT

V gene: TRBV3-1/TRBV3-2
clone size: once
D gene: NA
J gene: TRBJ1-2
CDR3 protein: CASSQGGVGHGYTF
CDR3 DNA: TGTGCCAGCAGCCAAGGGGGCGTGGGGCATGGCTACACCTTC

V gene: TRBV7-3
clone size: NA
D gene: NA
J gene: TRBJ2-1
CDR3 protein: CASSVTSLNEQFF
CDR3 DNA: TGTGCCAGCAGCGTTACCTCGTTAAATGAGCAGTTCTTC

V gene: TRBV2
clone size: NA
D gene: NA
J gene: TRBJ1-6
CDR3 protein: CASTGSDNSPLHF
CDR3 DNA: TGTGCCAGCACTGGCTCCGATAATTCACCCCTCCACTTT

V gene: TRBV2
clone size: once
D gene: TRBD2
J gene: TRBJ2-7
CDR3 protein: CASSHAPGGPYEQYF
CDR3 DNA: TGTGCCAGCAGTCACGCGCCGGGGGGGCCCTACGAGCAGTACTTC

V gene: TRBV25-1
clone size: NA
D gene: NA
J gene: TRBJ2-3
CDR3 protein: CASSDRTSTDTQYF
CDR3 DNA: TGTGCCAGCAGTGATCGAACTAGCACAGATACGCAGTATTTT

V gene: TRBV19
clone size: NA
D gene: NA
J gene: TRBJ1-5
CDR3 protein: CASSRAGPNQPQHF
CDR3 DNA: TGTGCCAGTAGTCGCGCTGGGCCAAATCAGCCCCAGCATTTT

V gene: TRBV7-3
clone size: NA
D gene: NA
J gene: TRBJ1-5
CDR3 protein: CASSSGGGSNQPQHF
CDR3 DNA: TGTGCCAGCAGCTCGGGGGGCGGGAGCAATCAGCCCCAGCATTTT

V gene: TRBV6-5
clone size: NA
D gene: NA
J gene: TRBJ1-3
CDR3 protein: CASSYSRPSGNTIYF
CDR3 DNA: TGTGCCAGCAGTTACTCTAGGCCCTCTGGAAACACCATATATTTT

V gene: TRBV29-1
clone size: NA
D gene: TRBD1
J gene: TRBJ2-1
CDR3 protein: CSMTGTGIKNEQFF
CDR3 DNA: TGCAGCATGACCGGGACAGGGATAAAGAATGAGCAGTTCTTC

V gene: TRBV6-5
clone size: NA
D gene: NA
J gene: TRBJ1-1
CDR3 protein: CASSYDRNMNTEAFF
CDR3 DNA: TGTGCCAGCAGTTACGACAGGAATATGAACACTGAAGCTTTCTTT

V gene: TRBV11-2
clone size: NA
D gene: NA
J gene: TRBJ2-2
CDR3 protein: CASSLGLTRELFF
CDR3 DNA: TGTGCCAGCAGCCTCGGCCTTACGAGGGAGCTGTTTTTT